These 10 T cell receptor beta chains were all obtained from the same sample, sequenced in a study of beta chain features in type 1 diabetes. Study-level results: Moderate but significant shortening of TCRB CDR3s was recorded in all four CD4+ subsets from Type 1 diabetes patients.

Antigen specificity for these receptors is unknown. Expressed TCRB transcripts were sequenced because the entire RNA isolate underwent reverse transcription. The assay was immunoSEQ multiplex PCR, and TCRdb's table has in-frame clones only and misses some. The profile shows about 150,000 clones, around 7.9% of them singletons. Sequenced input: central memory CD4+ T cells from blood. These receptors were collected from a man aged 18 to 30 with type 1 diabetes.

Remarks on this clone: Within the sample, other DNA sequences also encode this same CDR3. CDR3 nucleotides: TGTGCCACCAGCAGAGACCAGGGGGGTTTAGGCTACACCTTC. As protein: CATSRDQGGLGYTF. The chain joins TRBV15 to TRBJ1-2, with 7 bases matching TRBD1. This CDR3 region has 14 residues. Losses at the gene ends were 0 bases for V and 8 bases for J; bases not matched to a gene: 6. Germline values: CDR1 LNHNV, CDR2 YYDKDF (reference sequence).

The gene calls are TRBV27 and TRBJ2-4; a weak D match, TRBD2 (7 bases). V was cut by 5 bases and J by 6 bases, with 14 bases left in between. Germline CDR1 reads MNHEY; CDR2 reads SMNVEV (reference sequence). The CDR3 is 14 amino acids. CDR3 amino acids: CASSGGGGGNIQYF. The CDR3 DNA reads TGTGCCAGCAGTGGGGGGGGCGGGGGAAACATTCAGTACTTC.

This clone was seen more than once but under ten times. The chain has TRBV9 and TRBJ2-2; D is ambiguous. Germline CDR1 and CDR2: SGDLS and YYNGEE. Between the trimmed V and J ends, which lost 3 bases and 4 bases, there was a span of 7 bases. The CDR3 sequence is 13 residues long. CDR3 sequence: CASSASFTGELFF. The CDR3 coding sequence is TGTGCCAGCAGCGCTAGTTTCACCGGGGAGCTGTTTTTT.

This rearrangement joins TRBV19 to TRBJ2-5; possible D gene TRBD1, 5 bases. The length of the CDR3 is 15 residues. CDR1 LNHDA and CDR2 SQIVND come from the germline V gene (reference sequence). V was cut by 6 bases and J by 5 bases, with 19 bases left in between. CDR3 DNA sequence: TGTGCCAGTAGCCTGGTGGCCCTCAAGGGGGAGACCCAGTACTTC. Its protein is CASSLVALKGETQYF.

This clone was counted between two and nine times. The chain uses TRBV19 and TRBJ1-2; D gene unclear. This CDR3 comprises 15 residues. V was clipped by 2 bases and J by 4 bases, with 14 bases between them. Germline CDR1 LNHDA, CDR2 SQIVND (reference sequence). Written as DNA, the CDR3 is TGTGCCAGTAGTATACTTCCAGGATCCTCCTATGGCTACACCTTC. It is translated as CASSILPGSSYGYTF. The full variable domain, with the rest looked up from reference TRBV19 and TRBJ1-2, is DGGITQSPKYLFRKEGQNVTLSCEQNLNHDAMYWYRQDPGQGLRLIYYSQIVNDFQKGDIAEGYSVSREKKESFPLTVTSAQKNPTAFYLCASSILPGSSYGYTFGSGTRLTVV.

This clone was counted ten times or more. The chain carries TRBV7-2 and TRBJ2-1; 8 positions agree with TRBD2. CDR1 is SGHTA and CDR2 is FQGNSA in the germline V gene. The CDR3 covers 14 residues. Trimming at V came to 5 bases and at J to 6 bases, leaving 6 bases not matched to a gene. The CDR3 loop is CASSRGTSSNEQFF. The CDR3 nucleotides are TGTGCCAGCAGCCGCGGGACTAGTTCCAATGAGCAGTTCTTC.

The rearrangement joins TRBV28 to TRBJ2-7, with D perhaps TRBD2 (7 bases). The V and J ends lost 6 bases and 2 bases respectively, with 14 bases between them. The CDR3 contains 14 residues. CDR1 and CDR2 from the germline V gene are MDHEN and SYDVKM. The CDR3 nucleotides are TGTGCCAGCAGCCCGGGGGGACATCCCTACGAGCAGTACTTC. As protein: CASSPGGHPYEQYF.

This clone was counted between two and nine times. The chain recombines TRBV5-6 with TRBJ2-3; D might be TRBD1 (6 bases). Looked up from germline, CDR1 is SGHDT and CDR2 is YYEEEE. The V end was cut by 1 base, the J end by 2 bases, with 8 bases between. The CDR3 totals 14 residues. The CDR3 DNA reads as TGTGCCAGCAGCTTGCAGGGGCTCACAGATACGCAGTATTTT. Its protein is CASSLQGLTDTQYF.

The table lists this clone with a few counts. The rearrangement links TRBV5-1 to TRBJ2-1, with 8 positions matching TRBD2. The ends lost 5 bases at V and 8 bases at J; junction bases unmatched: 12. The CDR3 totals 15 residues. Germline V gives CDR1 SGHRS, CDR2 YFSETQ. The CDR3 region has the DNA TGCGCCAGCAGGCCCTCCTTAAGCGGGAGCGATGAGCAGTTCTTC. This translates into CASRPSLSGSDEQFF. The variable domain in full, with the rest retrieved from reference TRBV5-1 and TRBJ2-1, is KAGVTQTPRYLIKTRGQQVTLSCSPISGHRSVSWYQQTPGQGLQFLFEYFSETQRNKGNFPGRFSGRQFSNSRSEMNVSTLELGDSALYLCASRPSLSGSDEQFFGPGTRLTVL.

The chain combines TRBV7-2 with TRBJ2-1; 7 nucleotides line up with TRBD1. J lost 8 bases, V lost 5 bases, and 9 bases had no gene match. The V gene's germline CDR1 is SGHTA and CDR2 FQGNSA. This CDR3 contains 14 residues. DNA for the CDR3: TGTGCCAGCAGCCCAGATTATACAGGGGATGAGCAGTTCTTC. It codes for CASSPDYTGDEQFF.